This T cell receptor beta chain stems from a study of human T cells and chemical hapten exposure. On the study more broadly: Patients were given diphenylcyclopropenone on the scalp weekly across the approximately 24-week study.

This clonotype was counted only a few times. The library gave individual cDNA molecules unique molecular identifiers. Original processing notes: Individual samples carried between about 23,224 and 690,600 TCRs, with 80,000 to 100,000 as the median. TCRdb reprocessed the RACE reads with MiXCR, giving one entry per CDR3 protein. These V and J calls originate from TCRdb's pipeline instead of the authors' own analysis. The sample shows some 38,000 distinct CDR3 sequences, 7.5% to 8% of them seen only once. The time point denotes: pre-sensitization, week 0. The treatment is: therapeutic diphenylcyclopropenone sensitization with weekly scalp DPC. Researchers extracted total RNA from unfractionated whole blood. The V and J ends lost 0 bases and 0 bases respectively, with 5 bases between them. Germline assignment: CDR1 SGHKS and CDR2 YYEKEE (reference sequence). The CDR3 is 14 amino acids.

Specimen: whole blood, collected in connection with sensitization to the hapten diphenylcyclopropenone (DPC). This chain joins TRBV5-5 and TRBJ2-3, with D uncertain. The source of this sequence is a woman between 45 and 60 years old with alopecia areata. Some clones in this sample may be carry-over from other donors' samples. The CDR3 spells CASSLASSTDTQYF. CDR3 nucleotide sequence: TGTGCCAGCAGCTTGGCTTCCAGCACAGATACGCAGTATTTT.